Shown below are 24 T cell receptor beta chains from a single sample sequenced in a study of T cells in Graves' hyperthyroidism and ophthalmopathy. Researchers amplified the TCR beta CDR3 regions from RNA transcripts. An initial round of RT-PCR targeting the TCR CDR3 relied on the HTBI primer set. A single record per CDR3 protein comes from TCRdb applying MiXCR to the multiplex PCR reads. This sample has about 360,000 distinct CDR3 sequences, with 15% to 19% found just once. The sample was blood. The receptors were sampled from a woman aged 18-29 years with Graves' hyperthyroidism that later progressed to Graves' ophthalmopathy.

J is TRBJ2-1 and V is TRBV4-1; TRBD1 matches 7 bases. The CDR3 runs to 14 residues. V shed 4 bases, J shed 6 bases, and the junction held 6 bases outside the gene matches. Germline assignment: CDR1 MGHRA and CDR2 YSYEKL. Written as DNA, the CDR3 is TGCGCCAGCAGCCCTAGGGGGCGAGGCAATGAGCAGTTCTTC. This translates into CASSPRGRGNEQFF.

A few counts support this clonotype. The chain is built from TRBV11-2 and TRBJ2-7; D gene unclear. The CDR3 runs to 13 residues. The germline CDR1 and CDR2 sequences are SGHAT and FQNNGV. Deletions cut 2 bases from V and 7 bases from J, with 12 bases between. CDR3 sequence: CASSLLLLGEQYF. In DNA, the CDR3 is TGTGCCAGCAGCTTACTCCTCCTGGGGGAGCAGTACTTC. The whole variable domain, remainder taken from reference TRBV11-2 and TRBJ2-7, is EAGVAQSPRYKIIEKRQSVAFWCNPISGHATLYWYQQILGQGPKLLIQFQNNGVVDDSQLPKDRFSAERLKGVDSTLKIQPAKLEDSAVYLCASSLLLLGEQYFGPGTRLTVT.

In this sample, this clonotype turned up many times. V gene TRBV11-1 combines with J gene TRBJ1-1, with D perhaps TRBD1 (6 bases). The V gene lost 5 bases and the J gene lost 1 base, with 17 bases spanning the gap. CDR1 is SGHAT, CDR2 FQDESV, per germline (reference sequence). CDR3 size: 16 residues. The CDR3 DNA reads TGTGCCAGCAGCGTAAAAGCGGGACACCAGAACACTGAAGCTTTCTTT. Translation gives CASSVKAGHQNTEAFF.

The rearrangement joins TRBV5-4 to TRBJ2-7; 7 bases are shared with TRBD1. V was clipped by 3 bases and J by 3 bases; unmatched bases: 9. Germline-derived CDR1 and CDR2 are SGHNT and YYREEE (reference sequence). The CDR3 consists of 15 residues. CDR3 loop: CASSSDRDRVYEQYF. The CDR3 DNA is TGTGCCAGCAGCTCCGACAGGGATAGGGTCTACGAGCAGTACTTC. The complete variable domain, with remaining parts taken from reference TRBV5-4 and TRBJ2-7, reads ETGVTQSPTHLIKTRGQQVTLRCSSQSGHNTVSWYQQALGQGPQFIFQYYREEENGRGNFPPRFSGLQFPNYSSELNVNALELDDSALYLCASSSDRDRVYEQYFGPGTRLTVT.

The chain employs TRBV6-2 or TRBV6-3 and TRBJ2-1; TRBD2 aligns across 10 bases. Germline CDR1 reads MNHEY; CDR2 reads SVGEGT. J was trimmed by 8 bases and V by 6 bases; bases with no gene match: 16. The CDR3 is 17 amino acids. The CDR3 reads CASSPFEREGVSDEQFF. The CDR3 DNA sequence: TGTGCCAGCAGCCCCTTCGAGCGGGAGGGGGTGTCCGATGAGCAGTTCTTC.

The chain links TRBV27 to TRBJ2-7; the match to TRBD2 covers 8 bases. The CDR3 extends over 14 amino acids. V shed 4 bases, J shed 6 bases, and the junction held 8 bases outside the gene matches. The germline gives CDR1 MNHEY, CDR2 SMNVEV (reference sequence). CDR3 residues: CASSSAGVLLEQYF. The CDR3 DNA sequence: TGTGCCAGCAGTTCAGCGGGAGTTCTTCTCGAGCAGTACTTC.

This chain connects TRBV18 to TRBJ2-1; D is uncertain. In germline, CDR1 is KGHSH, CDR2 LQKENI. Trimming took 3 bases from V and 9 from J, leaving 15 bases between them. This CDR3 region has 14 residues. The CDR3 region is CASSPPADLSEQFF. As DNA, the CDR3 is TGTGCCAGCTCACCTCCGGCGGACCTTTCTGAGCAGTTCTTC.

The genes are TRBV3-2 and TRBJ2-7; the table's D gene call, TRBD2, was not cross checked with the DNA. TRBV3-2 is flagged as a pseudogene. This CDR3 has 18 amino acids. CDR3 in DNA: TGTGCCAGCAGCCGTCCGAGACGTATTACCCTAGCTTTCGACGAGCAGTACTTC. Amino acid sequence: CASSRPRRITLAFDEQYF.

V is TRBV19 and J is TRBJ1-5; D uncertain. The germline V gene has CDR1 LNHDA and CDR2 SQIVND (reference sequence). The CDR3 is 14 residues long. Trimming left V 6 bases short and J 0 bases short, with 9 bases between. The CDR3 DNA sequence: TGTGCCAGTAGCACCACAGTTAGCAATCAGCCCCAGCATTTT. As protein: CASSTTVSNQPQHF.

This clonotype was observed at least ten times. The rearrangement uses TRBV11-2 and TRBJ1-1; no reliable D call. CDR1 is SGHAT, CDR2 FQNNGV, per germline. The CDR3 runs to 15 residues. V was cut by 5 bases and J by 1 base, with 14 bases left in between. As DNA, the CDR3 is TGTGCCAGCAGCACCCCGAAGATGCCGAACACTGAAGCTTTCTTT. It encodes CASSTPKMPNTEAFF.

The table lists this clonotype with many counts. This chain uses TRBV5-6 with TRBJ1-2; no definite D call. The germline V gene encodes CDR1 SGHDT and CDR2 YYEEEE. The CDR3 contains 12 residues. V lost 4 bases and J 7 bases, leaving 11 bases between the germline ends. The CDR3 here is CASSASGPGYTF. CDR3 nucleotides: TGTGCCAGCAGCGCTAGCGGCCCTGGCTACACCTTC.

The chain recombines TRBV6-1 with TRBJ1-3; 7 bases fit TRBD1. Germline values: CDR1 MNHNS, CDR2 SASEGT. Trimming removed 6 bases from V and 3 bases from J; junction bases left unmatched: 8. CDR3 length: 15 residues. Here the CDR3 reads CASRTGPSSGNTIYF. The DNA for the CDR3 is TGTGCCAGCAGGACAGGGCCATCCAGTGGAAACACCATATATTTT.

This clonotype was recorded many times. The CDR3 loop is CASSLVAGGGYEQYF. CDR3 nucleotides: TGTGCCAGCAGCTTAGTAGCGGGAGGTGGCTACGAGCAGTACTTC. This chain uses TRBV7-2 with TRBJ2-7; 10 bases are shared with TRBD2. The CDR3 contains 15 residues. Germline V lookup: CDR1 SGHTA, CDR2 FQGNSA. The junction had 3 bases not matched to a gene; V was cut back by 1 base and J by 3 bases.

The chain recombines TRBV19 with TRBJ2-3, with 7 bases that match TRBD1. Germline V gives CDR1 LNHDA, CDR2 SQIVND (reference sequence). The CDR3 sequence is 15 residues long. V was pared by 0 bases and J by 4 bases, with 4 bases of the junction left unmatched. The CDR3 region has the DNA TGTGCCAGTAGTATAGAGGGACAGATAGCAGATACGCAGTATTTT. This gives the protein CASSIEGQIADTQYF.

The rearrangement joins TRBV10-3 to TRBJ2-1, with D possibly TRBD1 on 5 matching bases. Germline values: CDR1 ENHRY, CDR2 SYGVKD. Trimming took 10 bases from V and 8 from J, leaving 27 bases between them. This CDR3 has 16 residues. CDR3 protein: CATMRSRTQTPDEQFF. The CDR3 DNA reads as TGTGCCACAATGAGAAGCCGGACACAAACACCGGATGAGCAGTTCTTC.

This clonotype was counted ten times or more. This sequence joins TRBV18 and TRBJ2-3; D is uncertain. CDR3 length: 15 residues. Germline CDR1 reads KGHSH; CDR2 reads LQKENI. The ends were cut back, 2 bases at V and 6 bases at J, with 15 bases in the middle. CDR3 region: CASSPLSPRVDTQYF. The CDR3, as DNA: TGTGCCAGCTCACCATTGTCCCCTCGAGTGGATACGCAGTATTTT.

The table lists this clonotype with many counts. The chain carries TRBV12-3 or TRBV12-4 and TRBJ2-7, with 14 nucleotides matching TRBD2. The CDR3 runs 14 residues. J gave up 6 bases and V 7 bases, and 5 bases lay outside the gene matches. The CDR3 region is CASTLTSGRAEQYF. The CDR3 DNA reads TGTGCCAGCACTCTGACTAGCGGGAGGGCCGAGCAGTACTTC.

The chain is built from TRBV7-2 and TRBJ2-2; D might be TRBD2 (5 bases). The V and J ends lost 5 bases and 6 bases respectively, with 19 bases between them. From germline, CDR1 is SGHTA and CDR2 FQGNSA. The CDR3 runs to 16 residues. This CDR3 reads CASSIPPELEPGELFF. Here the CDR3 DNA reads TGTGCCAGCAGCATCCCTCCGGAACTAGAACCCGGGGAGCTGTTTTTT.

This clonotype was counted between two and nine times. The rearrangement joins TRBV9 to TRBJ2-3; D gene ambiguous. CDR1 is SGDLS and CDR2 is YYNGEE in the germline V gene. The CDR3 is 17 amino acids. V was trimmed by 4 bases and J by 2 bases, leaving 20 bases between them. The CDR3 DNA reads as TGTGCCAGCAGCTCCCCCACCTTAGGGTTTCCCACAGATACGCAGTATTTT. It is translated as CASSSPTLGFPTDTQYF.

The rearrangement uses TRBV20-1 and TRBJ2-7; unclear D gene. The CDR3 loop spans 14 amino acids. With 3 bases removed from V and 3 bases from J, the gap between germline ends came to 15 bases. Germline values: CDR1 DFQATT, CDR2 SNEGSKA (reference sequence). CDR3 sequence reads: CSARGLLGIYEQYF. The CDR3 DNA sequence: TGCAGTGCTAGGGGCCTTTTAGGGATCTACGAGCAGTACTTC.

The CDR3: CASIGGDGNYGYTF. CDR3 nucleotide sequence: TGTGCCAGTATAGGGGGAGACGGGAACTATGGCTACACCTTC. The V gene is TRBV19, the J gene TRBJ1-2; perhaps TRBD1 as D (6 bases). In germline, CDR1 is LNHDA, CDR2 SQIVND (reference sequence). The V and J ends lost 7 bases and 2 bases respectively, with 14 bases between them. The CDR3 is 14 residues long. The full variable domain, with the rest looked up from reference TRBV19 and TRBJ1-2, is DGGITQSPKYLFRKEGQNVTLSCEQNLNHDAMYWYRQDPGQGLRLIYYSQIVNDFQKGDIAEGYSVSREKKESFPLTVTSAQKNPTAFYLCASIGGDGNYGYTFGSGTRLTVV.

This clonotype appeared many times. The V and J genes are TRBV20-1 and TRBJ2-7, with 11 bases aligning to TRBD2. Trimming cost V 5 bases and J 5 bases; bases outside gene matches: 17. Per germline, CDR1 DFQATT and CDR2 SNEGSKA (reference sequence). CDR3 size: 17 residues. The CDR3 nucleotides read TGCAGTGCTCCGACAGCCGGGACTAGCGGATGGGGGCACGAGCAGTACTTC. The encoded protein is CSAPTAGTSGWGHEQYF.

The chain links TRBV6-6 to TRBJ1-4, with 9 bases identical to TRBD1. J lost 11 bases, V lost 2 bases, and 9 bases had no gene match. Germline-derived CDR1 and CDR2 are MNHNY and SVGAGI (reference sequence). The CDR3 is 15 amino acids. CDR3 amino acids: CASSYAGTGREKLFF. In DNA form, the CDR3 reads TGTGCCAGCAGTTACGCCGGGACAGGGAGGGAGAAACTGTTTTTT.

This chain uses TRBV2 with TRBJ1-3; no definite D call. The germline V gene has CDR1 SNHLY and CDR2 FYNNEI. Trimming shortened V by 9 bases and J by 0 bases, and 9 bases separated the two germline ends. The CDR3 is made up of 13 amino acids. The CDR3 DNA reads as TGTGCCAGTATTACGATCTCTGGAAACACCATATATTTT. Amino acid sequence: CASITISGNTIYF.